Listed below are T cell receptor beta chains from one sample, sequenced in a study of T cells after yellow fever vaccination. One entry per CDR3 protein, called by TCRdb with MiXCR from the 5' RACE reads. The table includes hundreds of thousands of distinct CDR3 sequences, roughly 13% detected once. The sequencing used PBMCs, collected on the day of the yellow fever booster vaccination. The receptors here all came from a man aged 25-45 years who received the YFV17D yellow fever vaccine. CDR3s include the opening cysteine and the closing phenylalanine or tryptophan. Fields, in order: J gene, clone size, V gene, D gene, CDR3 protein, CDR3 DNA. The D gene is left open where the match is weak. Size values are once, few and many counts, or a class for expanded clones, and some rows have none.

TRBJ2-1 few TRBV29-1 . CSVGDRSNEQFF TGCAGCGTAGGTGACAGAAGCAATGAGCAGTTCTTC
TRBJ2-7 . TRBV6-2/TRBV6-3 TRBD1 CASRDGTVQYF TGTGCCAGCAGGGACGGGACAGTGCAGTACTTC
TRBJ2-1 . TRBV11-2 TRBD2 CASSYRTSGRSSYNEQFF TGTGCCAGCAGCTACAGGACTAGCGGGAGATCCTCCTACAATGAGCAGTTCTTC
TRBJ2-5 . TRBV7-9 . CASSLSGGPRETQYF TGTGCCAGCAGCCTCAGTGGGGGGCCACGGGAGACCCAGTACTTC
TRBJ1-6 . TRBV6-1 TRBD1 CASSPQQGIKGPLHF TGTGCCAGCAGCCCACAACAGGGGATAAAGGGACCCCTCCACTTT
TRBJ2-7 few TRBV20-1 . CSARGHDGASYEQYF TGCAGTGCCAGGGGACACGACGGAGCCTCCTACGAGCAGTACTTC
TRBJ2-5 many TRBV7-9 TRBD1 CASSFGQGRETQYF TGTGCCAGCAGCTTCGGACAGGGTAGGGAGACCCAGTACTTC
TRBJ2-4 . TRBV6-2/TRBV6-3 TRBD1 CASGQGTVKNIQYF TGTGCCAGCGGACAGGGGACGGTCAAAAACATTCAGTACTTC
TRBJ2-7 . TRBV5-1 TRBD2 CASSQDSGSLYEQYF TGCGCCAGCAGCCAGGATAGCGGGAGTCTCTACGAGCAGTACTTC
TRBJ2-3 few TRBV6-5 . CASSSPGQPTADTQYF TGTGCCAGCAGTTCTCCCGGACAGCCTACGGCGGATACGCAGTATTTT
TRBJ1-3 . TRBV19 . CASNHHSASGNTIYF TGTGCCAGTAACCATCACTCTGCCTCTGGAAACACCATATATTTT
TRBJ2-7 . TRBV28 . CASISGGSSYEQYF TGTGCCAGCATAAGCGGCGGGTCCTCCTACGAGCAGTACTTC
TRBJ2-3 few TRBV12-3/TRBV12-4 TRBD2 CASSPTSGRAPADTQYF TGTGCCAGCAGTCCGACTAGCGGGAGGGCCCCCGCAGATACGCAGTATTTT
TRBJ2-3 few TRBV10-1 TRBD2 CASSESLEAGVTDTQYF TGCGCCAGCAGTGAGTCTTTAGAAGCGGGAGTTACGGATACGCAGTATTTT
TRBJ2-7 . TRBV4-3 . CASSQEDGTPYEQYF TGCGCCAGCAGCCAAGAAGACGGCACTCCCTACGAGCAGTACTTC
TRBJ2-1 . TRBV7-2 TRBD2 CASKGGRAVGNEQFF TGTGCCAGCAAGGGCGGGAGGGCCGTCGGCAATGAGCAGTTCTTC
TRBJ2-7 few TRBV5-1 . CASSLANNYEQYF TGCGCCAGCAGCTTGGCTAATAACTACGAGCAGTACTTC
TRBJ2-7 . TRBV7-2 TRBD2 CASSLPVREGDYEQYF TGTGCCAGCAGCTTGCCGGTGCGGGAGGGGGACTACGAGCAGTACTTC
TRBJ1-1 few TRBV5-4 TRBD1 CASSLGTGRMGTEAFF TGTGCCAGCAGCTTGGGGACAGGGAGGATGGGTACTGAAGCTTTCTTT
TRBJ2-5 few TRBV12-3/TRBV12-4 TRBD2 CASSFGGPGLENQETQYF TGTGCCAGCAGTTTTGGGGGACCGGGACTAGAGAACCAAGAGACCCAGTACTTC
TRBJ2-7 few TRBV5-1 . CASSLAESYEQYF TGCGCCAGCAGCTTGGCGGAATCCTACGAGCAGTACTTC
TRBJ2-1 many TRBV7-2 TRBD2 CASSSGLAGVYNEQFF TGTGCCAGCAGCTCGGGACTAGCGGGAGTTTACAATGAGCAGTTCTTC
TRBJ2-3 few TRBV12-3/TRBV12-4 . CASNLGTPFGTQYF TGTGCCAGCAACCTTGGGACCCCATTTGGTACGCAGTATTTT
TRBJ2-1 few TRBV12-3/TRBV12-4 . CASSLARVAYNEQFF TGTGCCAGCAGTTTGGCCAGGGTTGCCTACAATGAGCAGTTCTTC
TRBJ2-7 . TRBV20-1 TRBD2 CSATETSGSYEQYF TGCAGTGCTACGGAGACTAGCGGGTCTTACGAGCAGTACTTC
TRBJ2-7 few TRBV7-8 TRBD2 CASRKGGADEQYF TGTGCCAGCAGGAAGGGAGGGGCGGACGAGCAGTACTTC